A single T cell receptor beta chain is shown here with its context. Its antigen remains undetermined. No much larger clone is present one base from it, and per-base qualities are unavailable. The collaborating institutions used their own protocols to collect whole blood in K2EDTA tubes. Collaborator samples were shipped for TCRbeta analysis as frozen whole blood, isolated PBMCs, or DNA extracted from either sample type. The data derive from a study of blood T cell repertoires in COVID-19 (TCRdb year 2020). Broadly, across the study: Samples covering the acute and convalescent phases of COVID-19 were provided by collaborators in the United States, Italy and Spain. The prospective study material was composed of cDNA or gDNA derived from T cells, B-cell-depleted T cells, or PBMCs. Deeply sampled blood TCRbeta repertoires from subjects exposed to, actively infected with, or recovered from COVID-19 were included in the dataset. The repertoires were made available in a free public database intended to serve as a resource for research on the immune response to SARS-CoV-2. Samples came from the ongoing ImmuneRACE study (first 160 participants) plus 1,254 subjects from 6 global collaborators. A de-identified subject ID, COVID-19 status, age in years and sex were almost always included in the sample metadata. Where available, HLA class I and class II types were taken from metadata supplied by the sample provider and were not determined by assay-based typing. Paper-wide results and their limitations: How much clinical and demographic metadata was included differed by source and by participant, and the metadata was provided uncurated.

TCRbeta CDR3 regions were amplified from genomic DNA using the immunoSEQ Assay, a bias-controlled multiplex PCR. The paper's data handling went like this. The number of nucleated cells in each sample was estimated by amplification of reference gene primers within the assay. To quantify the absolute abundance of each unique TCRbeta CDR3 rearrangement, sequence reads were collapsed and filtered. For each sample, productive Simpson clonality was calculated as the square root of Simpson's diversity index over productive rearrangements. TCRdb took this table from immuneACCESS and kept in-frame rearrangements with V and J called. Such tables lack part of the clones; where checked against another copy, unresolved V genes explain under half of the gap, and the rest is unexplained. That table gives V, J and clone size, and the DNA gave D and trimming. For this sample the table gives around 80,000 clones, of which about four fifths were detected only once. The ten top clones hold roughly 16% of the sample.

For CDR1 and CDR2, the germline V gene (reference sequence) lists MNHEY and SMNVEV. Spanning cysteine to phenylalanine, the CDR3 consists of 16 amino acids. The DNA shown is the 48-base CDR3, in frame from base 1. V gives up 3 bases and J gives up 0 bases, and the segment between their germline ends measures 15 bases. The origin of this receptor is a woman older than 75 with acute or convalescent COVID-19. The chain uses TRBV27 and TRBJ2-7; no confident D gene assignment can be made. The sequenced sample consisted of peripheral blood. The CDR3 loop reads CASSLTEPRSSYEQYF. The base sequence is TGTGCCAGCAGTTTGACCGAACCTAGGAGCTCCTACGAGCAGTACTTC.